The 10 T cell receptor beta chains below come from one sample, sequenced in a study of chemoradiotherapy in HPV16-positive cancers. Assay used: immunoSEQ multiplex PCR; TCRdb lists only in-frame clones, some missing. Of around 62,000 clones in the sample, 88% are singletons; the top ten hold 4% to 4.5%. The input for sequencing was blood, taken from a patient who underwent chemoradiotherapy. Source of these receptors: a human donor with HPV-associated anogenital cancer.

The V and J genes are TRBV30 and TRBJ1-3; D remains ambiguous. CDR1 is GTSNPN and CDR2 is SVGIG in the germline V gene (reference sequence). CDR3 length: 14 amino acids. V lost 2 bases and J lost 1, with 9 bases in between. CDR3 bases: TGTGCCTGGAGTCCCGGGCAGTCTGGAAACACCATATATTTT. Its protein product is CAWSPGQSGNTIYF.

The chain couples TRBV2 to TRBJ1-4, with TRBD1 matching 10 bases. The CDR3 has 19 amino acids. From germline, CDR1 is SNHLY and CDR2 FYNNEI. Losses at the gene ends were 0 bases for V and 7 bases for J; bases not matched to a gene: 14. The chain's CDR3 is CASSEALGQGRGSREKLFF. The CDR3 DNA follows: TGTGCCAGCAGTGAAGCCCTGGGACAGGGGAGGGGCAGTCGTGAAAAACTGTTTTTT.

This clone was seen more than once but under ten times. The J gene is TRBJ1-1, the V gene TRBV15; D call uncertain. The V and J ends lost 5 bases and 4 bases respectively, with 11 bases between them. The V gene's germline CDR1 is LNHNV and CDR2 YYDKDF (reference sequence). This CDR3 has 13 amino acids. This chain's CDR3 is CATSGYLGTEAFF. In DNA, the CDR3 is TGTGCCACCAGCGGTTACCTGGGCACTGAAGCTTTCTTT. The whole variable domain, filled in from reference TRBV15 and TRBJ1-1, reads DAMVIQNPRYQVTQFGKPVTLSCSQTLNHNVMYWYQQKSSQAPKLLFHYYDKDFNNEADTPDNFQSRRPNTSFCFLDIRSPGLGDTAMYLCATSGYLGTEAFFGQGTRLTVV.

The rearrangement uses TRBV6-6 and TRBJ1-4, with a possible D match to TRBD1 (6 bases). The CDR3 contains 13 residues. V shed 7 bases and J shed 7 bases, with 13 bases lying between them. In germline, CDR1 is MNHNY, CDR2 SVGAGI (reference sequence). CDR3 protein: CASMDRTGEKLFF. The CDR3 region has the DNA TGTGCCAGCATGGACAGAACCGGTGAAAAACTGTTTTTT.

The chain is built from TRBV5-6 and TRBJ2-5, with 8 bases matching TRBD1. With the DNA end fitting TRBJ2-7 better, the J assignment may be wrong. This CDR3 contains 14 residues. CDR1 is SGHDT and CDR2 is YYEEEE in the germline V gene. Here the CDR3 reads CASSFRQGTGEQYF. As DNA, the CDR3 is TGTGCCAGCAGCTTTCGACAGGGGACCGGCGAGCAGTACTTC.

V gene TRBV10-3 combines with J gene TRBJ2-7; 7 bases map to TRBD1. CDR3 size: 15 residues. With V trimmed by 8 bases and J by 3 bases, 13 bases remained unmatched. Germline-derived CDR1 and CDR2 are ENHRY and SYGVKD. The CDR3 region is CAIGEVPGQFYEQYF. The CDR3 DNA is TGTGCCATCGGCGAGGTTCCGGGACAGTTCTACGAGCAGTACTTC.

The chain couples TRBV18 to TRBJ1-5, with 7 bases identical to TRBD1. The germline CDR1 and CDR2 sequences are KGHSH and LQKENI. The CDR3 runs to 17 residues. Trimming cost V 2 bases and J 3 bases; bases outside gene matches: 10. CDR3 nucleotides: TGTGCCAGCTCACCAATGCGACAGGGTTCCGTCAATCAGCCCCAGCATTTT. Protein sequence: CASSPMRQGSVNQPQHF.

CDR3 coding DNA: TGTGCCAGCAGCTTAGGGGTCCTCCCACAGGGCCATGGAGGCTACACCTTC. Translating it yields CASSLGVLPQGHGGYTF. The genes are TRBV7-9 and TRBJ1-2; weak D call: TRBD1 (6 bases). CDR3 length: 17 residues. CDR1 and CDR2 from the germline V gene are SEHNR and FQNEAQ (reference sequence). V was shortened by 1 base and J by 8 bases, with 23 bases between the two germline ends.

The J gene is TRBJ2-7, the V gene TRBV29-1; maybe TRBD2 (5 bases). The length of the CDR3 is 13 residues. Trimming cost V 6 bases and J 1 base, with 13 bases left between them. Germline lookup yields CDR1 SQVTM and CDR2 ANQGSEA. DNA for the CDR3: TGCAGCGTCGCGGCGAGGGCGTCCTACGAGCAGTACTTC. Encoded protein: CSVAARASYEQYF.

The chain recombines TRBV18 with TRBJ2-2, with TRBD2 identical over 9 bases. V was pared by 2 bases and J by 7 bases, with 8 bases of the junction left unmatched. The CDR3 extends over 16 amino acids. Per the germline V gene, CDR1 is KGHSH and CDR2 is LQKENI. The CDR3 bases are TGTGCCAGCTCACCAGGACCTAGCGGGACCGGCGGGGAGCTGTTTTTT. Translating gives CASSPGPSGTGGELFF. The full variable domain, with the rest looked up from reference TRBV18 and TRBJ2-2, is NAGVMQNPRHLVRRRGQEARLRCSPMKGHSHVYWYRQLPEEGLKFMVYLQKENIIDESGMPKERFSAEFPKEGPSILRIQQVVRGDSAAYFCASSPGPSGTGGELFFGEGSRLTVL.